These 18 T cell receptor beta chains came from one sample sequenced in a study of T cell changes during pregnancy in multiple sclerosis. Only in-frame clones appear in the TCRdb table, and some are missing; sequencing was by immunoSEQ multiplex PCR. The profile shows around 47,000 clones, about 95% of them singletons. This specimen was peripheral blood, taken in the second trimester of pregnancy. These receptors all come from a female donor with multiple sclerosis, enrolled in a pregnancy study.

This clone has only a few counts. The rearrangement joins TRBV27 to TRBJ1-1; no definite D call. Trimming removed 3 bases at V and 0 bases at J, with 11 bases between. The CDR3 loop spans 15 amino acids. Germline CDR1 and CDR2: MNHEY and SMNVEV (reference sequence). The CDR3 sequence: CASSFSEDLNTEAFF. DNA for the CDR3: TGTGCCAGCAGTTTCTCTGAGGATTTGAACACTGAAGCTTTCTTT.

The chain employs TRBV5-1 and TRBJ2-5; no clear D. Between the trimmed V and J ends, which lost 0 bases and 3 bases, there was a span of 6 bases. Looked up from germline, CDR1 is SGHRS and CDR2 is YFSETQ. This CDR3 contains 13 residues. The CDR3 here is CASSLVPEETQYF. The CDR3 nucleotides are TGCGCCAGCAGCTTGGTCCCAGAAGAGACCCAGTACTTC.

The chain carries TRBV2 and TRBJ2-7, with D hard to call. Trimming removed 3 bases at V and 2 bases at J, with 11 bases between. CDR3 length: 14 amino acids. Germline assignment: CDR1 SNHLY and CDR2 FYNNEI. CDR3 DNA sequence: TGTGCCAGCAGTGAGAGTATCCTAGCCTACGAGCAGTACTTC. This encodes CASSESILAYEQYF. Full variable domain (missing parts from reference TRBV2 and TRBJ2-7): EPEVTQTPSHQVTQMGQEVILRCVPISNHLYFYWYRQILGQKVEFLVSFYNNEISEKSEIFDDQFSVERPDGSNFTLKIRSTKLEDSAMYFCASSESILAYEQYFGPGTRLTVT.

This clone was seen only once. The V call is TRBV5-4, the J call TRBJ2-2; TRBD1 aligns across 9 bases. V lost 4 bases and J lost 5; bases outside the gene matches: 6. Germline V gene sequence: CDR1 SGHNT, CDR2 YYREEE (reference sequence). The CDR3 covers 15 residues. The CDR3 is CASSPQGAGTGELFF. CDR3 in DNA: TGTGCCAGCAGCCCACAGGGGGCGGGAACCGGGGAGCTGTTTTTT.

The chain carries TRBV19 and TRBJ2-1; TRBD2 agrees at 11 bases. This CDR3 contains 22 residues. CDR1 is LNHDA and CDR2 is SQIVND in the germline V gene (reference sequence). V was pared by 0 bases and J by 0 bases, with 16 bases of the junction left unmatched. The CDR3 coding sequence is TGTGCCAGTAGTATAGATCGAAAGACTAGCGGGAATCCTTCGAACTCCTACAATGAGCAGTTCTTC. It codes for CASSIDRKTSGNPSNSYNEQFF.

This chain uses TRBV5-1 with TRBJ2-1; 9 bases fit TRBD2. The junction had 11 bases not matched to a gene; V was cut back by 3 bases and J by 7 bases. Germline assignment: CDR1 SGHRS and CDR2 YFSETQ. CDR3 length equals 16 residues. This chain's CDR3 is CASSWQAGGIGNEQFF. The CDR3 DNA reads as TGCGCCAGCAGCTGGCAAGCGGGAGGCATCGGGAATGAGCAGTTCTTC.

This clone was picked up one time. The genes are TRBV6-1 and TRBJ1-1; D not certain. The ends were cut back, 3 bases at V and 6 bases at J, with 11 bases in the middle. The germline V gene has CDR1 MNHNS and CDR2 SASEGT. This CDR3 spans 13 amino acids. As DNA, the CDR3 is TGTGCCAGCAGTGACCTCCAGAGGTCTGAAGCTTTCTTT. Protein product: CASSDLQRSEAFF.

The chain combines TRBV7-9 with TRBJ1-2, with 7 bases lining up with TRBD1. CDR3 length: 12 amino acids. Trimming took 10 bases from V and 8 from J; bases not matched to a gene: 10. CDR1 is SEHNR, CDR2 FQNEAQ, per germline (reference sequence). Here the CDR3 reads CATMTGTEGYTF. The CDR3 DNA follows: TGTGCCACCATGACAGGGACGGAAGGCTACACCTTC.

The chain uses TRBV4-1 and TRBJ2-7; 9 bases map to TRBD1. The V gene's germline CDR1 is MGHRA and CDR2 YSYEKL. The CDR3 covers 14 residues. The trim removed 2 bases at V and 4 bases at J, leaving 3 bases unmatched. The chain's CDR3 is CASSQPGQGYEQYF. In nucleotides, the CDR3 is TGCGCCAGCAGCCAACCGGGACAGGGATACGAGCAGTACTTC.

J is TRBJ2-3 and V is TRBV4-3, with D tentatively TRBD2 (7 bases). The CDR3 has 21 amino acids. Trimming shortened V by 3 bases and J by 2 bases, and 30 bases separated the two germline ends. Germline V CDR1 and CDR2: LGHNA, YSLEER. CDR3 in amino acids: CASSHLVRGSPGHILTDTQYF. CDR3 in DNA: TGCGCCAGCAGCCACCTAGTGCGGGGGAGTCCGGGACACATTCTCACAGATACGCAGTATTTT.

V usage is TRBV19 and J usage is TRBJ2-5; 8 bases fit TRBD2. The CDR3 runs to 15 residues. CDR1 LNHDA and CDR2 SQIVND come from the germline V gene (reference sequence). The trim removed 1 base at V and 5 bases at J, leaving 6 bases unmatched. CDR3 sequence reads: CASSIGEAGGETQYF. As DNA, the CDR3 is TGTGCCAGTAGTATAGGGGAGGCGGGAGGTGAGACCCAGTACTTC.

The rearrangement links TRBV10-3 to TRBJ2-7; TRBD1 might be the D (5 bases). Trimming pared 0 bases from V and 5 bases from J, leaving 8 bases between. The germline gives CDR1 ENHRY, CDR2 SYGVKD. The CDR3 is made up of 13 amino acids. CDR3 amino acids: CAISESSGNEQYF. The CDR3 DNA follows: TGTGCCATCAGTGAGTCCTCAGGGAACGAGCAGTACTTC.

The V and J genes are TRBV2 and TRBJ2-7; tentative D call: TRBD2 (6 bases). The germline CDR1 and CDR2 sequences are SNHLY and FYNNEI. This CDR3 contains 14 residues. V was shortened by 6 bases and J by 4 bases, with 16 bases between the two germline ends. The CDR3 is CASRIRLGPYEQYF. The DNA of the CDR3 is TGTGCCAGCAGGATAAGACTAGGGCCGTACGAGCAGTACTTC.

This clone was recorded only once. The chain joins TRBV4-3 to TRBJ1-4, with 8 positions matching TRBD1. Per germline, CDR1 LGHNA and CDR2 YSLEER. V shed 1 base, J shed 7 bases, and the junction held 11 bases outside the gene matches. This CDR3 is built from 17 residues. This CDR3 reads CASSQASAGQVIEKLFF. The CDR3 bases are TGCGCCAGCAGCCAAGCCTCGGCGGGACAGGTGATTGAAAAACTGTTTTTT.

V usage is TRBV7-3 and J usage is TRBJ2-1; 11 bases map to TRBD2. The CDR3 sequence is 14 residues long. Germline CDR1 reads SGHTA; CDR2 reads FQGTGA. After removal of 5 bases from V and 7 bases from J, the junction contained 4 bases not matched to a gene. The CDR3 coding sequence is TGTGCCAGCAGCAAGGGGACTAGCGGTAATGAGCAGTTCTTC. Translating gives CASSKGTSGNEQFF.

This chain joins TRBV5-4 and TRBJ1-2, with 7 bases that match TRBD1. V trimming: 6 bases; J trimming: 2 bases; junction bases outside the gene matches: 7. This CDR3 spans 14 amino acids. Germline CDR1 is SGHNT and CDR2 is YYREEE (reference sequence). This CDR3 reads CASTPGQINYGYTF. In DNA form, the CDR3 reads TGTGCCAGCACGCCGGGACAGATAAACTATGGCTACACCTTC.

This sequence joins TRBV28 and TRBJ1-5; a possible D gene is TRBD1 (5 bases). The CDR3 runs 19 residues. Germline CDR1 and CDR2: MDHEN and SYDVKM. V was pared by 2 bases and J by 0 bases, with 20 bases between. CDR3 coding DNA: TGTGCCAGCAGTTTAGAGGGGAGGATTGGTAATAATAGCAATCAGCCCCAGCATTTT. Its translation is CASSLEGRIGNNSNQPQHF.

V and J are TRBV5-4 and TRBJ2-3; 11 nucleotides line up with TRBD2. The J segment lost 6 bases and the V segment lost 6 bases, leaving 6 bases of the junction unmatched. This CDR3 contains 14 residues. From germline, CDR1 is SGHNT and CDR2 YYREEE (reference sequence). The CDR3 DNA reads TGTGCCAGCACGGTTAGCGGGAGGGCCGATACGCAGTATTTT. It is translated as CASTVSGRADTQYF.